Each of the 19 T cell receptor beta chains below was sequenced from the same sample in a study of CD8+ T cells in alopecia areata. Sequencing used cDNA as its template, made by extracting RNA and reverse transcribing it. This table comes from immunoSEQ multiplex PCR, and its TCRdb copy is limited to in-frame clones, with some not included. This table holds more than 200,000 clones, under 80% found once. The material was CD4+ T cells sorted from blood, obtained at week 0. The receptors were gathered from a human donor with alopecia areata.

On this clone: Other nucleotide sequences in the sample specify the same CDR3. This chain uses TRBV29-1 with TRBJ1-1; the D gene is possibly TRBD1 (5 bases). V was clipped by 4 bases and J by 2 bases, with 8 bases between them. CDR1 is SQVTM, CDR2 ANQGSEA, per germline. CDR3 length: 12 amino acids. The CDR3 is CSVVTGNTEAFF. CDR3 nucleotide sequence: TGCAGCGTTGTTACAGGTAACACTGAAGCTTTCTTT. The variable domain in full, completed from reference TRBV29-1 and TRBJ1-1, reads SAVISQKPSRDICQRGTSLTIQCQVDSQVTMMFWYRQQPGQSLTLIATANQGSEATYESGFVIDKFPISRPNLTFSTLTVSNMSPEDSSIYLCSVVTGNTEAFFGQGTRLTVV.

V usage is TRBV15 and J usage is TRBJ2-3, with 7 bases fitting TRBD1. V gave up 2 bases and J gave up 5 bases; unmatched junction bases: 10. There are 16 residues in the CDR3. Germline V lookup: CDR1 LNHNV, CDR2 YYDKDF (reference sequence). The CDR3, as DNA: TGTGCCACCAGCAGAAGGGACAGCCCTCGGGGAGATACGCAGTATTTT. Protein: CATSRRDSPRGDTQYF. The full variable domain, in which reference TRBV15 and TRBJ2-3 provide the parts outside the CDR3, is DAMVIQNPRYQVTQFGKPVTLSCSQTLNHNVMYWYQQKSSQAPKLLFHYYDKDFNNEADTPDNFQSRRPNTSFCFLDIRSPGLGDTAMYLCATSRRDSPRGDTQYFGPGTRLTVL.

The chain employs TRBV6-6 and TRBJ1-5, with D possibly TRBD1 on 5 matching bases. This CDR3 has 16 amino acids. The germline gives CDR1 MNHNY, CDR2 SVGAGI (reference sequence). V lost 0 bases, J lost 1 base, and 10 bases lay in between. CDR3 in amino acids: CASSYSGGGSNQPQHF. The CDR3 DNA sequence: TGTGCCAGCAGTTACTCGGGGGGAGGGAGCAATCAGCCCCAGCATTTT.

The genes are TRBV5-1 and TRBJ2-3; D gene unclear. The V end was cut by 0 bases, the J end by 1 base, with 9 bases between. CDR1 is SGHRS and CDR2 is YFSETQ in the germline V gene. This CDR3 spans 15 amino acids. The CDR3 here is CASSLETQRTDTQYF. The CDR3 DNA reads TGCGCCAGCAGCTTGGAAACACAGCGCACAGATACGCAGTATTTT.

On this clone: At the DNA level, this CDR3 is encoded by other sequences in the same sample as well. The chain employs TRBV5-1 and TRBJ2-5; 8 bases agree with TRBD2. The germline V gene encodes CDR1 SGHRS and CDR2 YFSETQ. The V and J ends lost 2 bases and 1 base, in that order; junction bases with no gene match: 1. The CDR3 spans 14 residues. The CDR3, as DNA: TGCGCCAGCAGCTTAGCGGGGGCCCAAGAGACCCAGTACTTC. Translating it yields CASSLAGAQETQYF.

The chain uses TRBV30 and TRBJ2-7, with D possibly called TRBD1 or TRBD2 (5 bases each). The V gene lost 5 bases and the J gene lost 1 base, with 12 bases spanning the gap. This CDR3 has 13 residues. Germline-derived CDR1 and CDR2 are GTSNPN and SVGIG (reference sequence). CDR3 bases: TGTGCCTGGGGGGGAACCCATTCCTACGAGCAGTACTTC. This gives the protein CAWGGTHSYEQYF.

The chain has TRBV29-1 and TRBJ2-5; 16 bases match TRBD2. V shed 7 bases, J shed 1 base, and the junction held 3 bases outside the gene matches. CDR1 and CDR2 (germline): SQVTM, ANQGSEA. There are 15 residues in the CDR3. The CDR3 region is CSAGTSGGVQETQYF. CDR3 DNA: TGCAGCGCTGGGACTAGCGGGGGGGTCCAAGAGACCCAGTACTTC. Looking up the rest from reference TRBV29-1 and TRBJ2-5 gives the full variable domain: SAVISQKPSRDICQRGTSLTIQCQVDSQVTMMFWYRQQPGQSLTLIATANQGSEATYESGFVIDKFPISRPNLTFSTLTVSNMSPEDSSIYLCSAGTSGGVQETQYFGPGTRLLVL.

V and J are TRBV29-1 and TRBJ2-7; no definite D call. The CDR3 consists of 14 residues. The germline V and J ends were trimmed by 4 bases and 0 bases, with 13 bases remaining between them. The germline CDR1 and CDR2 sequences are SQVTM and ANQGSEA. CDR3 sequence reads: CSVASAASSYEQYF. For the CDR3, the DNA is TGCAGCGTTGCATCGGCAGCGAGCTCCTACGAGCAGTACTTC.

This chain joins TRBV25-1 and TRBJ2-7; 7 bases match TRBD1. Germline V lookup: CDR1 MGHDK, CDR2 SYGVNS. Trimming at V came to 4 bases and at J to 0 bases, leaving 3 bases not matched to a gene. The CDR3 loop spans 14 amino acids. As DNA, the CDR3 is TGTGCCAGCAGTGTAGGGGGCGTCTCCTACGAGCAGTACTTC. Translation gives CASSVGGVSYEQYF.

The V and J genes are TRBV9 and TRBJ2-7; 8 bases map to TRBD1. The CDR3 is 15 residues long. The trim removed 4 bases at V and 1 base at J, leaving 7 bases unmatched. CDR1 and CDR2 (germline): SGDLS, YYNGEE. CDR3: CASSPGQGSSYEQYF. The CDR3 region has the DNA TGTGCCAGCAGCCCAGGACAGGGCTCATCCTACGAGCAGTACTTC.

V gene TRBV6-1 combines with J gene TRBJ2-3; 8 bases match TRBD1. Germline lookup yields CDR1 MNHNS and CDR2 SASEGT. V gave up 5 bases and J gave up 0 bases; unmatched junction bases: 7. The CDR3 covers 16 residues. As DNA, the CDR3 is TGTGCCAGCAGTAAAGAGACAGGGGTTAGCACAGATACGCAGTATTTT. Amino acid sequence: CASSKETGVSTDTQYF.

This clone was counted between two and nine times. V usage is TRBV5-1 and J usage is TRBJ1-1; D uncertain. V was clipped by 2 bases and J by 4 bases, with 15 bases between them. The CDR3 covers 15 residues. In germline, CDR1 is SGHRS, CDR2 YFSETQ. As DNA, the CDR3 is TGCGCCAGCAGCTTTACGCGCCGTCAGGTCACTGAAGCTTTCTTT. Amino acid sequence: CASSFTRRQVTEAFF.

In its sample, this clone was seen many times. This sample also contains other DNA sequences that code for the same CDR3. V is TRBV5-4 and J is TRBJ1-5; tentatively, D is TRBD1 (6 bases). V was pared by 3 bases and J by 2 bases, with 6 bases between. The CDR3 runs to 13 residues. Germline CDR1 is SGHNT and CDR2 is YYREEE (reference sequence). CDR3 sequence (DNA): TGTGCCAGCAGCTCAGGGGGCAATCAGCCCCAGCATTTT. Translated, it gives CASSSGGNQPQHF.

Here the CDR3 DNA reads TGTGCCAGCAGCGTGAAGGGTAGCTCTGGGGCCAACGTCCTGACTTTC. This codes for CASSVKGSSGANVLTF. The chain links TRBV9 to TRBJ2-6; no clear D gene. The ends were cut back, 2 bases at V and 0 bases at J, with 9 bases in the middle. CDR3 length equals 16 residues. The germline V gene encodes CDR1 SGDLS and CDR2 YYNGEE.

V usage is TRBV27 and J usage is TRBJ1-6; D gene ambiguous. V was trimmed by 3 bases and J by 6 bases, leaving 18 bases between them. In germline, CDR1 is MNHEY, CDR2 SMNVEV (reference sequence). The length of the CDR3 is 17 residues. The DNA of the CDR3 is TGTGCCAGCAGTTTGGCCCTTGAACTCGGAGGTAATTCACCCCTCCACTTT. This codes for CASSLALELGGNSPLHF.

The V call is TRBV5-4, the J call TRBJ1-2; the D gene is possibly TRBD1 (6 bases). CDR1 SGHNT and CDR2 YYREEE come from the germline V gene (reference sequence). The CDR3 has 14 amino acids. V lost 0 bases and J 4 bases, leaving 10 bases between the germline ends. The CDR3 here is CASSLAGEGYGYTF. The CDR3 region has the DNA TGTGCCAGCAGCTTGGCAGGGGAGGGCTATGGCTACACCTTC.

The J gene is TRBJ1-6, the V gene TRBV9, with D perhaps TRBD1 (6 bases). V lost 4 bases to trimming and J lost 7 bases, with 12 bases between them. From germline, CDR1 is SGDLS and CDR2 YYNGEE. The CDR3 spans 14 residues. The CDR3 region is CASSSRGGNSPLHF. The CDR3 nucleotides read TGTGCCAGCAGCTCCCGTGGGGGCAATTCACCCCTCCACTTT.

As regards this clone: Other DNA sequences from this sample encode an identical CDR3 as well. This chain joins TRBV5-1 and TRBJ2-5, with 8 bases fitting TRBD1. Germline V gene sequence: CDR1 SGHRS, CDR2 YFSETQ. V lost 0 bases and J lost 5; bases outside the gene matches: 3. The CDR3 is 14 amino acids. The CDR3 is CASSLVTGVETQYF. The DNA for the CDR3 is TGCGCCAGCAGCTTGGTGACAGGGGTGGAGACCCAGTACTTC. The full variable domain, completed using reference TRBV5-1 and TRBJ2-5, is KAGVTQTPRYLIKTRGQQVTLSCSPISGHRSVSWYQQTPGQGLQFLFEYFSETQRNKGNFPGRFSGRQFSNSRSEMNVSTLELGDSALYLCASSLVTGVETQYFGPGTRLLVL.

The chain employs TRBV7-9 and TRBJ2-6; D gene unclear. Per germline, CDR1 SEHNR and CDR2 FQNEAQ (reference sequence). The CDR3 is 15 amino acids. Trimming took 8 bases from V and 1 from J, leaving 12 bases between them. Here the CDR3 reads CASRFTSSGANVLTF. CDR3 coding DNA: TGTGCCAGCCGATTTACTTCATCTGGGGCCAACGTCCTGACTTTC. Full variable domain (missing parts from reference TRBV7-9 and TRBJ2-6): DTGVSQNPRHKITKRGQNVTFRCDPISEHNRLYWYRQTLGQGPEFLTYFQNEAQLEKSRLLSDRFSAERPKGSFSTLEIQRTEQGDSAMYLCASRFTSSGANVLTFGAGSRLTVL.